This TCR beta chain was identified during a study of Ad26.COV2.S vaccination and SARS-CoV-2 variants. General study results and limits: The study found similar non-spike TCR breadth in vaccine and placebo recipients.

Treatment specified: roughly 18 received Ad26.COV2.S at low or high dose, single or two shots; roughly five received placebo; per-sample allocation not given. The samples were gathered on day 63 after the first injection of vaccine or placebo. Vaccination employed an Ad26 vector expressing the Wuhan-strain SARS-CoV-2 spike. Profiling relied on immunoSEQ multiplex PCR, and the TCRdb table lists in-frame clones only, not all of them. Among 440,000 or so clones listed, roughly 91% were seen once. Trimming at V came to 10 bases and at J to 5 bases, leaving 7 bases not matched to a gene. CDR1 is SNHLY and CDR2 is FYNNEI in the germline V gene. CDR3 length: 14 residues. Regarding this clone: The target antigen is unknown.

The chain is built from TRBV2 and TRBJ2-2; 10 bases match TRBD1. The TCR sequence derives from a person aged 18-60 years who received the Ad26.COV2.S COVID-19 vaccine or a placebo. This specimen consisted of peripheral blood, obtained in a trial of Ad26.COV2.S vaccine versus placebo. This chain's CDR3 is CATRPGQGTGELFF. CDR3 nucleotides: TGTGCCACTCGGCCGGGACAGGGGACCGGGGAGCTGTTTTTT.